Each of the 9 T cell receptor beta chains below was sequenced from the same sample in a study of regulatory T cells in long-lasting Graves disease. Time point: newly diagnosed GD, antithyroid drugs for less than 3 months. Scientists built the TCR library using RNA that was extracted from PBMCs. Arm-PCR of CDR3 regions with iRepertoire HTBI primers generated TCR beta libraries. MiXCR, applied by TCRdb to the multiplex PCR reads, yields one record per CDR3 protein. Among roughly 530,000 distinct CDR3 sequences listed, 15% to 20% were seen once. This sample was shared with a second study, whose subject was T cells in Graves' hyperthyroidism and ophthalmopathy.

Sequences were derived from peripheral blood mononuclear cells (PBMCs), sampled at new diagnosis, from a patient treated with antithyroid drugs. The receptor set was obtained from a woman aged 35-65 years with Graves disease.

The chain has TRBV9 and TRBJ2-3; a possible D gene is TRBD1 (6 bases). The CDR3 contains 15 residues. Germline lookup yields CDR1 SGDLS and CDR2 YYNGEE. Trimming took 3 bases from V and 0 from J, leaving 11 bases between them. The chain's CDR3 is CASSATGQSTDTQYF. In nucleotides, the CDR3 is TGTGCCAGCAGCGCGACGGGACAAAGCACAGATACGCAGTATTTT.

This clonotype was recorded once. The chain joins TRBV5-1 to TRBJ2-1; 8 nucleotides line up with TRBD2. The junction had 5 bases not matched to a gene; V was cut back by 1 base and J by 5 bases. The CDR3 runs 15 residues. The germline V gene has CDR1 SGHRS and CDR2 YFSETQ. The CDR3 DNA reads TGCGCCAGCAGCTTGTCGGGGGGGCTTCACAATGAGCAGTTCTTC. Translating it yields CASSLSGGLHNEQFF.

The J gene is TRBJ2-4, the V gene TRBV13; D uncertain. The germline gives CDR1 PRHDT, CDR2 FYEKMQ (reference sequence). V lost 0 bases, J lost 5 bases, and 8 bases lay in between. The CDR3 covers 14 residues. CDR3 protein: CASSLGGTENIQYF. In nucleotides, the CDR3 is TGTGCCAGCAGCTTAGGGGGAACAGAAAACATTCAGTACTTC.

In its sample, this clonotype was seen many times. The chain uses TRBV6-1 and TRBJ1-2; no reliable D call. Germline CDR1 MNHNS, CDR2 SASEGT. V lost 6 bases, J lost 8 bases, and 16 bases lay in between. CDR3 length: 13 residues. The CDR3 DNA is TGTGCCAGCAGCCCTCTCCGGGTGGAGGGCTACACCTTC. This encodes CASSPLRVEGYTF.

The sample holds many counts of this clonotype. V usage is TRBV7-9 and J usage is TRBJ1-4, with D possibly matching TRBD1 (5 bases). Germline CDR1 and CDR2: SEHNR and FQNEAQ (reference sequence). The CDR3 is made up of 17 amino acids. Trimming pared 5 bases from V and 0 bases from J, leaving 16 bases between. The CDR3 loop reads CASSRTPSRATNEKLFF. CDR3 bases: TGTGCCAGCAGCCGGACACCCTCGAGGGCAACTAATGAAAAACTGTTTTTT.

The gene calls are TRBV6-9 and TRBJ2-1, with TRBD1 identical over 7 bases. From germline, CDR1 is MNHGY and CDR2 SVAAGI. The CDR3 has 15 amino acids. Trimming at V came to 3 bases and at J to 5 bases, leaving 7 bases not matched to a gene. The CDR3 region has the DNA TGTGCCAGCAGTTACGTACAGGGGTTGGACAATGAGCAGTTCTTC. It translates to CASSYVQGLDNEQFF.

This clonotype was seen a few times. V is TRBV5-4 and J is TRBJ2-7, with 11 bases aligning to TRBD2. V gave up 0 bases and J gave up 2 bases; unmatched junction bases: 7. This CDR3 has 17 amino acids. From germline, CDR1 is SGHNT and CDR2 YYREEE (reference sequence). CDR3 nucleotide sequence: TGTGCCAGCAGCTTGGAGGCTAGCGGGGGGATAACCTACGAGCAGTACTTC. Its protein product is CASSLEASGGITYEQYF.

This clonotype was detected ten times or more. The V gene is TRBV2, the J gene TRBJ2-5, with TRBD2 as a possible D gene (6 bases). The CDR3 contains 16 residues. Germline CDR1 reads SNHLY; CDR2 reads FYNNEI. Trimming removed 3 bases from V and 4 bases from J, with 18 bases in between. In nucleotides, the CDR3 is TGTGCCAGCAGTGATCCGGGAGCTCCGGGCGGAGAGACCCAGTACTTC. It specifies CASSDPGAPGGETQYF. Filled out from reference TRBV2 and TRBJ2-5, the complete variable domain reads EPEVTQTPSHQVTQMGQEVILRCVPISNHLYFYWYRQILGQKVEFLVSFYNNEISEKSEIFDDQFSVERPDGSNFTLKIRSTKLEDSAMYFCASSDPGAPGGETQYFGPGTRLLVL.

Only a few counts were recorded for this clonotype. Here the CDR3 reads CASPAKGVKNTEAFF. CDR3 in DNA: TGTGCCAGTCCTGCCAAGGGGGTAAAGAACACTGAAGCTTTCTTT. The rearrangement joins TRBV6-1 to TRBJ1-1, with D possibly matching TRBD1 (6 bases). V was clipped by 9 bases and J by 1 base, with 18 bases between them. Per the germline V gene, CDR1 is MNHNS and CDR2 is SASEGT. CDR3 size: 15 residues.